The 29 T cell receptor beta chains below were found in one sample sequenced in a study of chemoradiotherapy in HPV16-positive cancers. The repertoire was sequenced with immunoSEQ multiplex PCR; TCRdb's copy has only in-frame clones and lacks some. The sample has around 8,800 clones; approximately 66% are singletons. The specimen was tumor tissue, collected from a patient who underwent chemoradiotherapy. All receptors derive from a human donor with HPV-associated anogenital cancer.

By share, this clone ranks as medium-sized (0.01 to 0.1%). CDR3 nucleotide sequence: TGCGCCAGCAGCTTTTCCGGGGAGCTGTTTTTT. Translation: CASSFSGELFF. V and J are TRBV5-1 and TRBJ2-2; D is ambiguous. The CDR3 has 11 amino acids. V gave up 2 bases and J gave up 6 bases, with 2 bases separating them. From germline, CDR1 is SGHRS and CDR2 YFSETQ.

CDR3 amino acids: CASSLVSGQETQYF. For the CDR3, the DNA is TGTGCCAGCAGCTTGGTTAGCGGCCAAGAGACCCAGTACTTC. This chain links TRBV5-5 with TRBJ2-5, with D perhaps TRBD2 (6 bases). This CDR3 comprises 14 residues. Germline CDR1 reads SGHKS; CDR2 reads YYEKEE (reference sequence). Deletions cut 0 bases from V and 1 base from J, with 7 bases between.

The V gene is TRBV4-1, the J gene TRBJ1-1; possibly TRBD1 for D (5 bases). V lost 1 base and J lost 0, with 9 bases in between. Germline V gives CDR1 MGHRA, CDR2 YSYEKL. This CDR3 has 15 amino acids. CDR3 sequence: CASSQGKGMNTEAFF. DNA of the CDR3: TGCGCCAGCAGCCAAGGAAAGGGGATGAACACTGAAGCTTTCTTT.

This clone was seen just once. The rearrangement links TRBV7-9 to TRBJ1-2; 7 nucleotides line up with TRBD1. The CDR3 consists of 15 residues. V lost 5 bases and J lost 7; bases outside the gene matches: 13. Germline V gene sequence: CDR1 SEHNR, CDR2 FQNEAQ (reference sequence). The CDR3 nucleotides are TGTGCCAGCAGCCCCAGTGGGGACAGATCTCGTGGCTACACCTTC. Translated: CASSPSGDRSRGYTF.

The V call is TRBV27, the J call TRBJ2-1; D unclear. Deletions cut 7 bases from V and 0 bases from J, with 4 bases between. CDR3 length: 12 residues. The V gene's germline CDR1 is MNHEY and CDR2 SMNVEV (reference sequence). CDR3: CASKGSYNEQFF. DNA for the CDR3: TGTGCCAGCAAGGGCTCCTACAATGAGCAGTTCTTC.

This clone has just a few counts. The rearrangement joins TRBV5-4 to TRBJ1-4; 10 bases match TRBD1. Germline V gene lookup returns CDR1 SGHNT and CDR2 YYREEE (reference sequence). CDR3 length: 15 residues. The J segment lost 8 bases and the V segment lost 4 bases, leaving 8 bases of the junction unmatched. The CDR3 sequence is CASSSRDRGGEKLFF. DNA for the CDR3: TGTGCCAGCAGCAGTCGGGACAGGGGAGGAGAAAAACTGTTTTTT.

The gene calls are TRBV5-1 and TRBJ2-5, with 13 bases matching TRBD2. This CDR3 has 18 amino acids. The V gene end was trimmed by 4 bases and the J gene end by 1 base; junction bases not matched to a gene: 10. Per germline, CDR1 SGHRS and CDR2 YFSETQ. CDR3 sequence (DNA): TGCGCCAGCAGCAAGGGACTAGCGGGGAGCGGTCGCCAAGAGACCCAGTACTTC. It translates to CASSKGLAGSGRQETQYF.

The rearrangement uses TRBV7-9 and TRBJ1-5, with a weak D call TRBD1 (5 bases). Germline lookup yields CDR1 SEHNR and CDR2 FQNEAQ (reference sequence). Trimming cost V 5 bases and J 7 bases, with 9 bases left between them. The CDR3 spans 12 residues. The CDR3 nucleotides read TGTGCCAGCAGCGATGGGGGACAGCCCCAGCATTTT. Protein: CASSDGGQPQHF.

The CDR3 bases are TGTGCCAGCAGCTTGGGACAGGGGAGGATAGAGACCCAGTACTTC. Amino acids: CASSLGQGRIETQYF. V gene TRBV7-9 combines with J gene TRBJ2-5; 10 nucleotides line up with TRBD1. The V and J ends lost 3 bases and 4 bases, in that order; junction bases with no gene match: 5. This CDR3 contains 15 residues. CDR1 SEHNR and CDR2 FQNEAQ come from the germline V gene (reference sequence).

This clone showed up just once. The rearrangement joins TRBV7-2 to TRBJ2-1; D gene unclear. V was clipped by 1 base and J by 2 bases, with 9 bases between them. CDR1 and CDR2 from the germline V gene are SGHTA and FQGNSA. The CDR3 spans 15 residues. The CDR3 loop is CASSLDLGTYNEQFF. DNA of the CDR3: TGTGCCAGCAGCTTAGATTTAGGAACCTACAATGAGCAGTTCTTC.

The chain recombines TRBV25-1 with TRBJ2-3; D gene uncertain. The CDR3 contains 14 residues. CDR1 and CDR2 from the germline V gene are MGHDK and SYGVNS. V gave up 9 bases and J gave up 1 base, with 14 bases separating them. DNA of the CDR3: TGTGCCAGGTCCTCATCTAGGCGCACAGATACGCAGTATTTT. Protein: CARSSSRRTDTQYF. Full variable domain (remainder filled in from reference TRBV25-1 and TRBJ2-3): EADIYQTPRYLVIGTGKKITLECSQTMGHDKMYWYQQDPGMELHLIHYSYGVNSTEKGDLSSESTVSRIRTEHFPLTLESARPSHTSQYLCARSSSRRTDTQYFGPGTRLTVL.

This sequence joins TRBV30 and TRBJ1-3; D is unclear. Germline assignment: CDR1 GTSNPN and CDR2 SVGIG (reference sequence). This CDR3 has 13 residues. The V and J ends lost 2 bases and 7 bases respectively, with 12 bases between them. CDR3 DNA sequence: TGTGCCTGGAGTCCAGGAGTTCTGAACACCATATATTTT. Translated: CAWSPGVLNTIYF.

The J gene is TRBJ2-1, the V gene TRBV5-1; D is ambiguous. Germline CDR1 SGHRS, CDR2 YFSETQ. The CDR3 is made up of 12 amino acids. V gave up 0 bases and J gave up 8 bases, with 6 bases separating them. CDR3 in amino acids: CASSLGGDEQFF. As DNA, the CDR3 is TGCGCCAGCAGCTTGGGAGGCGATGAGCAGTTCTTC.

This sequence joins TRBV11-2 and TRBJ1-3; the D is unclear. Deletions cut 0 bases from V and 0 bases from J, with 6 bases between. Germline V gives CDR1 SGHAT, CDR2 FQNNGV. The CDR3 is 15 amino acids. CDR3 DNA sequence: TGTGCCAGCAGCTTAGATTTGACCTCTGGAAACACCATATATTTT. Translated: CASSLDLTSGNTIYF.

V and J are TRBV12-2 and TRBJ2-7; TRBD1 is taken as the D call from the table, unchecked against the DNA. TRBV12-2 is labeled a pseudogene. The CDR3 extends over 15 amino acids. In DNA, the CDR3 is TGTGCAAGTCGCTTAGTTGTCAGGCTCCCCTACGAGCAGTACTTC. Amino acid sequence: CASRLVVRLPYEQYF.

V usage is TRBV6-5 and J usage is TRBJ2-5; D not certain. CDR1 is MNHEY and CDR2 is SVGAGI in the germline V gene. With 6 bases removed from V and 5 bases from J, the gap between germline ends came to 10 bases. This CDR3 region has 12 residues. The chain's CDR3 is CASRGNGETQYF. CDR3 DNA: TGTGCCAGCAGGGGGAATGGGGAGACCCAGTACTTC.

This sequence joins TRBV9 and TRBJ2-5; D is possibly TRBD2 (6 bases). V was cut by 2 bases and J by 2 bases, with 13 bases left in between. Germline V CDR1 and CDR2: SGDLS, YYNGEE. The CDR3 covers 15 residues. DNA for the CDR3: TGTGCCAGCAGCGTTGGAGGGGCGCGTCAAGAGACCCAGTACTTC. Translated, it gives CASSVGGARQETQYF.

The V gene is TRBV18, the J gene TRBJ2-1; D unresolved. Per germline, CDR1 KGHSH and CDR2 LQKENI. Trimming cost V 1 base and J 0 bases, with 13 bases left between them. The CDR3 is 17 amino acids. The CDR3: CASSPRADPSSYNEQFF. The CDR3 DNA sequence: TGTGCCAGCTCACCACGGGCGGACCCTAGCTCCTACAATGAGCAGTTCTTC.

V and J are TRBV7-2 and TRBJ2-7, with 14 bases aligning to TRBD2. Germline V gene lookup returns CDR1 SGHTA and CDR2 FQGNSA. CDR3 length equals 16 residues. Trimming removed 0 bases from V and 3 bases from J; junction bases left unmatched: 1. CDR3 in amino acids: CASSLAGTSGSYEQYF. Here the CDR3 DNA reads TGTGCCAGCAGCTTAGCCGGGACTAGCGGGAGCTACGAGCAGTACTTC.

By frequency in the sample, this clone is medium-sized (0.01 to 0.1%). In DNA form, the CDR3 reads TGTGCCAGCACCCCGACATCAATTATAAACACCATATATTTT. Its translation is CASTPTSIINTIYF. The genes are TRBV7-9 and TRBJ1-3; D is undetermined. Germline V lookup: CDR1 SEHNR, CDR2 FQNEAQ (reference sequence). The V gene lost 7 bases and the J gene lost 6 bases, with 16 bases spanning the gap. The CDR3 runs to 14 residues.

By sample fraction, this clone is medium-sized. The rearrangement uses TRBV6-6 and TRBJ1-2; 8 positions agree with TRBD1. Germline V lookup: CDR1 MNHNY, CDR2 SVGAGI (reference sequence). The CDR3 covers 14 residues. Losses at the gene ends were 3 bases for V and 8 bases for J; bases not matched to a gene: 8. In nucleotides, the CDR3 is TGTGCCAGCAGTTATTACGGACAGGGAGAGGGCTACACCTTC. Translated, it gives CASSYYGQGEGYTF.

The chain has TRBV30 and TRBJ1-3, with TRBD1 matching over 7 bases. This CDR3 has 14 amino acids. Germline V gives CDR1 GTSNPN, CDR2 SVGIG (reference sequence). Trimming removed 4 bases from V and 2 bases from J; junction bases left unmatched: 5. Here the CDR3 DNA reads TGTGCCTGGATGGGGCAGGGGGCTGGAAACACCATATATTTT. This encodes CAWMGQGAGNTIYF.

The CDR3 region is CASSGSQPQHF. Written as DNA, the CDR3 is TGTGCCAGCAGTGGGAGTCAGCCCCAGCATTTT. This sequence joins TRBV6-1 and TRBJ1-5; the D is unclear. V shed 4 bases and J shed 6 bases, with 4 bases lying between them. This CDR3 contains 11 residues. Looked up from germline, CDR1 is MNHNS and CDR2 is SASEGT.

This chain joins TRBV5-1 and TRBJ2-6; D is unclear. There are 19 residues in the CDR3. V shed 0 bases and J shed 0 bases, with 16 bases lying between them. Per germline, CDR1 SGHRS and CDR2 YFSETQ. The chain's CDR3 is CASSLARRSYYSGANVLTF. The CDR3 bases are TGCGCCAGCAGCTTGGCCCGAAGGTCCTATTACTCTGGGGCCAACGTCCTGACTTTC.

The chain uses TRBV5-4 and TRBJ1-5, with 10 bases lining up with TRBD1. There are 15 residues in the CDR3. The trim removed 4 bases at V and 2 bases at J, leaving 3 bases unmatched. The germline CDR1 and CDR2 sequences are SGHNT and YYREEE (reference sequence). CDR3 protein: CASSPGTGGNQPQHF. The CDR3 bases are TGTGCCAGCAGCCCCGGGACAGGGGGCAATCAGCCCCAGCATTTT. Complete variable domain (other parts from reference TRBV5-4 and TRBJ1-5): ETGVTQSPTHLIKTRGQQVTLRCSSQSGHNTVSWYQQALGQGPQFIFQYYREEENGRGNFPPRFSGLQFPNYSSELNVNALELDDSALYLCASSPGTGGNQPQHFGDGTRLSIL.

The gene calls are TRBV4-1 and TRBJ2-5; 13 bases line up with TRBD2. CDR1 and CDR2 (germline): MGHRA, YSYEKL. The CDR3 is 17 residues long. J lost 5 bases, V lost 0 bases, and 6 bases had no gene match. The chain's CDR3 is CASSQDRGLAGSETQYF. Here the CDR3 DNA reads TGCGCCAGCAGCCAAGATAGGGGACTAGCGGGATCGGAGACCCAGTACTTC.

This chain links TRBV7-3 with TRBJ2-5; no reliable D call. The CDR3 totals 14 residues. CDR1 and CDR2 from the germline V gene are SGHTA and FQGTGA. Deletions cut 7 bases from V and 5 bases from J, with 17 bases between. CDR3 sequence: CASTDGRAWETQYF. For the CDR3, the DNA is TGTGCCAGCACCGATGGTCGGGCCTGGGAGACCCAGTACTTC.

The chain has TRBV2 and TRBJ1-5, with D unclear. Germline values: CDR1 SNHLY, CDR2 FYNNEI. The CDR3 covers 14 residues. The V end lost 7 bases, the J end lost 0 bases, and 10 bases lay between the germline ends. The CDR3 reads CASKEGHSNQPQHF. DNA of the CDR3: TGTGCCAGCAAAGAGGGCCATAGCAATCAGCCCCAGCATTTT.

The CDR3 loop reads CASSHRTGIHEQFF. CDR3 DNA: TGTGCCAGCAGCCACAGAACAGGGATCCATGAGCAGTTCTTC. The chain links TRBV5-5 to TRBJ2-1; possibly TRBD1 for D (6 bases). V was shortened by 4 bases and J by 8 bases, with 16 bases between the two germline ends. The CDR3 totals 14 residues. Germline V CDR1 and CDR2: SGHKS, YYEKEE (reference sequence).